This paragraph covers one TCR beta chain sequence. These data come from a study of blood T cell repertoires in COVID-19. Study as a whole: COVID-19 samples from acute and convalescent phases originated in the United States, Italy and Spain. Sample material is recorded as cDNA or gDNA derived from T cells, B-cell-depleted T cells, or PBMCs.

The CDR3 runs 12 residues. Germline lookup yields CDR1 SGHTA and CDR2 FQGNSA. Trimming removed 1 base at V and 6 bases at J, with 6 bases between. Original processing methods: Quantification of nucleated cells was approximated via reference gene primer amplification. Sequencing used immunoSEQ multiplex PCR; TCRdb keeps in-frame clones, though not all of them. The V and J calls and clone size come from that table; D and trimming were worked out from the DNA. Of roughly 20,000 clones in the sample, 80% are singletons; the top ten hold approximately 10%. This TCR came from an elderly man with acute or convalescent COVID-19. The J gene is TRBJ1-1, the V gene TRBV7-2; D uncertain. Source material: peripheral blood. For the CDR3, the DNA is TGTGCCAGCAGCTTAGTAGCCGCTGAAGCTTTCTTT. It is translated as CASSLVAAEAFF.